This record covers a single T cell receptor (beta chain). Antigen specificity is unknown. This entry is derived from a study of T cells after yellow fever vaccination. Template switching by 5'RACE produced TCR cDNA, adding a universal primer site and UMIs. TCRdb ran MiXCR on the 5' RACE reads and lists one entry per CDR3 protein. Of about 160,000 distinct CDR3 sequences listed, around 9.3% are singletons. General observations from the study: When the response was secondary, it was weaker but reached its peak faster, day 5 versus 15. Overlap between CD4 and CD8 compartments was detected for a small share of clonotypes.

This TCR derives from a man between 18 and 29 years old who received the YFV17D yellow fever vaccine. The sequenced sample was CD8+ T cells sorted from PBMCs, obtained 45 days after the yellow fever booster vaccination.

CDR3 region: CASSQVDREIPTGAFF. CDR3 bases: TGCGCCAGCAGCCAAGTTGACAGGGAGATCCCCACCGGGGCTTTCTTT. This chain joins TRBV4-3 and TRBJ1-1; 7 bases are a match to TRBD1. Trimming at V came to 1 base and at J to 11 bases, leaving 16 bases not matched to a gene. From germline, CDR1 is LGHNA and CDR2 YSLEER. CDR3 length: 16 residues.